The T cell receptor (beta chain) under discussion was sequenced for a study of control samples from healthy donors and cancer patients. TCRdb keeps only in-frame clones here, not all; method: immunoSEQ multiplex PCR. This sample has about 58,000 clones, with about 87% found just once. The sample was PBMCs. The TCR sequence derives from a woman aged 55-70 years with lung cancer.

The CDR3 loop is CASSQAGQATGGYTF. The CDR3 nucleotides read TGCGCCAGCAGCCAAGCCGGACAGGCCACTGGGGGCTACACCTTC. The chain employs TRBV4-1 and TRBJ1-2; 7 bases align to TRBD1. Trimming removed 1 base from V and 8 bases from J; junction bases left unmatched: 10. The CDR3 has 15 amino acids. Per the germline V gene, CDR1 is MGHRA and CDR2 is YSYEKL.